Shown below are 22 T cell receptor beta chains from a single sample sequenced in a study of vaccination and CD4 T cells after COVID-19. The treatment was: approximately nine-day PBMC culture with coronavirus spike peptide pools or control peptides (ViraFEST assay). The unexposed donor gave CD4+ T cells before the COVID-19 pandemic (2011-2018). These receptors have no identified antigens. An Oncomine TCR Beta short-read assay was used to sequence the DNA from cultured CD4+ T cells. TCRdb reprocessed the PCR reads with MiXCR, giving one entry per CDR3 protein. This table has some 6,000 distinct CDR3 sequences, roughly a quarter appearing once. Material: CD4+ T cells from blood, cultured in vitro. These receptors came from a human donor in good health.

This rearrangement joins TRBV6-1 to TRBJ2-1; D is ambiguous. Looked up from germline, CDR1 is MNHNS and CDR2 is SASEGT. The length of the CDR3 is 13 residues. Trimming removed 2 bases from V and 8 bases from J, with 10 bases in between. CDR3 loop: CASSETRVYEQFF. The CDR3 DNA is TGTGCCAGCAGTGAAACACGAGTCTATGAGCAGTTCTTC.

The J gene is TRBJ1-2, the V gene TRBV14; D is uncertain. Trimming removed 4 bases at V and 4 bases at J, with 13 bases between. The CDR3 runs 14 residues. Germline CDR1 is SGHDN and CDR2 is FVKESK. CDR3 loop: CASSLAGSSYGYTF. The CDR3 nucleotides are TGTGCCAGCAGCCTCGCCGGGAGTTCCTATGGCTACACCTTC.

This clonotype is medium-sized (0.01 to 0.1%) within its sample. The genes are TRBV20-1 and TRBJ1-2; the D gene is possibly TRBD1 (5 bases). The CDR3 extends over 12 amino acids. V shed 3 bases and J shed 8 bases, with 13 bases lying between them. Germline V gene data show CDR1 as DFQATT and CDR2 as SNEGSKA (reference sequence). CDR3 in amino acids: CSARGGVDGYTF. DNA of the CDR3: TGCAGTGCTAGGGGAGGGGTAGACGGCTACACCTTC.

The J gene is TRBJ1-2, the V gene TRBV19; no clear D gene. Germline loops: CDR1 LNHDA, CDR2 SQIVND (reference sequence). The V end lost 5 bases, the J end lost 1 base, and 14 bases lay between the germline ends. The CDR3 extends over 15 amino acids. CDR3 sequence reads: CASSSSAGLNYGYTF. DNA for the CDR3: TGTGCCAGTAGTTCCTCGGCAGGCCTTAACTATGGCTACACCTTC. The full variable domain, completed using reference TRBV19 and TRBJ1-2, is DGGITQSPKYLFRKEGQNVTLSCEQNLNHDAMYWYRQDPGQGLRLIYYSQIVNDFQKGDIAEGYSVSREKKESFPLTVTSAQKNPTAFYLCASSSSAGLNYGYTFGSGTRLTVV.

The chain carries TRBV6-1 and TRBJ1-1, with D unclear. With 5 bases removed from V and 10 bases from J, the gap between germline ends came to 23 bases. CDR1 MNHNS and CDR2 SASEGT come from the germline V gene. The CDR3 runs to 15 residues. DNA for the CDR3: TGTGCCAGCAGTCCCCGCTACCAGACAAACGGGGTAGCTTTCTTT. It is translated as CASSPRYQTNGVAFF.

The V and J genes are TRBV6-1 and TRBJ1-1, with D unclear. There are 11 residues in the CDR3. The germline V gene encodes CDR1 MNHNS and CDR2 SASEGT. Between the trimmed V and J ends, which lost 5 bases and 8 bases, there was a span of 9 bases. CDR3 sequence reads: CASSNTREAFF. CDR3 coding DNA: TGTGCCAGCAGTAATACGCGGGAAGCTTTCTTT.

This clonotype came up a few times. The rearrangement links TRBV6-2 or TRBV6-3 to TRBJ1-2; TRBD1 matches at 12 bases. Trimming removed 8 bases from V and 8 bases from J; junction bases left unmatched: 21. Germline V CDR1 and CDR2: MNHEY, SVGEGT. CDR3 length equals 18 residues. The CDR3 DNA is TGTGCCAGCCATCCACCCGCCGGGACAGGGGGCGCCGTGAGAGGCTACACCTTC. It is translated as CASHPPAGTGGAVRGYTF.

The V gene is TRBV30, the J gene TRBJ1-6; a possible D gene is TRBD1 (5 bases). V dropped 5 bases and J dropped 9 bases, with 11 bases sitting between them. Per the germline V gene, CDR1 is GTSNPN and CDR2 is SVGIG (reference sequence). The CDR3 is 12 residues long. The CDR3 region is CAWRLGGSPLHF. The CDR3 nucleotides are TGTGCCTGGCGGTTGGGGGGTTCACCCCTCCACTTT.

In this sample, this clonotype is medium-sized (0.01 to 0.1%). The chain joins TRBV20-1 to TRBJ1-2, with 7 bases fitting TRBD1. The trim removed 3 bases at V and 4 bases at J, leaving 5 bases unmatched. The CDR3 totals 13 residues. Germline V gene lookup returns CDR1 DFQATT and CDR2 SNEGSKA (reference sequence). The CDR3 reads CSASLQGIYGYTF. The DNA for the CDR3 is TGCAGTGCTAGCCTACAGGGGATCTATGGCTACACCTTC.

The rearrangement uses TRBV12-3 or TRBV12-4 and TRBJ2-7; 8 bases match TRBD1. The CDR3 runs 14 residues. Losses at the gene ends were 4 bases for V and 1 base for J; bases not matched to a gene: 3. The CDR3 protein is CASSSWTGSYEQYF. CDR3 DNA: TGTGCCAGCAGTTCCTGGACAGGGTCCTACGAGCAGTACTTC.

The chain has TRBV6-2 or TRBV6-3 and TRBJ2-5, with TRBD1 matching 8 bases. The CDR3 extends over 15 amino acids. V dropped 5 bases and J dropped 3; count of bases not matched to a gene: 8. CDR1 is MNHEY, CDR2 SVGEGT, per germline. CDR3 protein: CASSPVGTGEETQYF. CDR3 nucleotide sequence: TGTGCCAGCAGTCCTGTTGGGACAGGAGAAGAGACCCAGTACTTC.

In this sample, this clonotype turned up a few times. V usage is TRBV10-3 and J usage is TRBJ1-3; D not certain. The V gene's germline CDR1 is ENHRY and CDR2 SYGVKD. V was trimmed by 5 bases and J by 4 bases, leaving 15 bases between them. This CDR3 has 15 amino acids. CDR3 in amino acids: CAISSQLGSGNTIYF. The DNA of the CDR3 is TGTGCCATCAGTAGTCAGTTGGGGTCGGGAAACACCATATATTTT.

This clonotype was seen only a few times. J is TRBJ1-5 and V is TRBV5-8; D may be TRBD1 (5 bases). The CDR3 covers 14 residues. Per germline, CDR1 SGHTS and CDR2 YDEGEE. The germline V and J ends were trimmed by 4 bases and 3 bases, with 11 bases remaining between them. The CDR3 loop is CASSRRGDNQPQHF. DNA for the CDR3: TGTGCCAGCAGCCGAAGGGGAGACAATCAGCCCCAGCATTTT.

The chain combines TRBV6-5 with TRBJ2-3, with D possibly TRBD1 on 6 matching bases. Germline CDR1 reads MNHEY; CDR2 reads SVGAGI. Trimming took 2 bases from V and 3 from J, leaving 12 bases between them. The CDR3 is 15 residues long. In nucleotides, the CDR3 is TGTGCCAGCAGTTACGGGACAAAAAATACAGATACGCAGTATTTT. This translates into CASSYGTKNTDTQYF.

V gene TRBV11-2 combines with J gene TRBJ1-6, with D unclear. The germline CDR1 and CDR2 sequences are SGHAT and FQNNGV. The CDR3 totals 15 residues. The V end was cut by 2 bases, the J end by 9 bases, with 14 bases between. The CDR3 protein is CASSLSREAFSPLHF. CDR3 nucleotide sequence: TGTGCCAGCAGCTTAAGCCGGGAGGCATTTTCACCCCTCCACTTT.

Only a few counts were recorded for this clonotype. The rearrangement uses TRBV5-1 and TRBJ2-1; 8 bases align to TRBD2. The junction had 1 base not matched to a gene; V was cut back by 3 bases and J by 8 bases. Germline V lookup: CDR1 SGHRS, CDR2 YFSETQ. The CDR3 spans 12 residues. The CDR3 loop is CASSSGGHEQFF. The CDR3 DNA reads TGCGCCAGCAGCTCGGGGGGGCATGAGCAGTTCTTC.

This clonotype showed up just a few times. The CDR3 is CASSLGGQGTNYGYTF. The DNA of the CDR3 is TGCGCCAGCAGCTTGGGAGGACAGGGAACGAACTATGGCTACACCTTC. The V call is TRBV5-1, the J call TRBJ1-2; TRBD1 aligns across 8 bases. In germline, CDR1 is SGHRS, CDR2 YFSETQ. V dropped 0 bases and J dropped 2; count of bases not matched to a gene: 6. The CDR3 length is 16 residues. Together with reference TRBV5-1 and TRBJ1-2, the CDR3 gives the full variable domain: KAGVTQTPRYLIKTRGQQVTLSCSPISGHRSVSWYQQTPGQGLQFLFEYFSETQRNKGNFPGRFSGRQFSNSRSEMNVSTLELGDSALYLCASSLGGQGTNYGYTFGSGTRLTVV.

The rearrangement links TRBV7-9 to TRBJ2-7, with 7 bases matching TRBD1. Germline V lookup: CDR1 SEHNR, CDR2 FQNEAQ (reference sequence). The J segment lost 3 bases and the V segment lost 6 bases, leaving 11 bases of the junction unmatched. This CDR3 has 15 amino acids. The CDR3: CASRARTGENYEQYF. DNA for the CDR3: TGTGCCAGCAGGGCCAGGACAGGAGAAAACTACGAGCAGTACTTC.

V gene TRBV30 combines with J gene TRBJ1-2, with TRBD1 identical over 7 bases. The junction had 5 bases not matched to a gene; V was cut back by 8 bases and J by 2 bases. Germline V gives CDR1 GTSNPN, CDR2 SVGIG (reference sequence). CDR3 length: 12 amino acids. The chain's CDR3 is CAGQQGNYGYTF. Written as DNA, the CDR3 is TGTGCCGGACAACAGGGGAACTATGGCTACACCTTC.

This clonotype rates as medium-sized. This chain connects TRBV20-1 to TRBJ1-1; D ambiguous. Germline V gives CDR1 DFQATT, CDR2 SNEGSKA (reference sequence). The CDR3 length is 12 residues. V lost 5 bases to trimming and J lost 3 bases, with 10 bases between them. As DNA, the CDR3 is TGCAGTGCTCCCGCGTGGTACACTGAAGCTTTCTTT. It translates to CSAPAWYTEAFF.

On this clonotype itself: A much larger clone lies one base from this, so it may be a read error. The chain joins TRBV15 to TRBJ1-5; D may be TRBD1 (6 bases). CDR1 LNHNV and CDR2 YYDKDF come from the germline V gene (reference sequence). V was clipped by 1 base and J by 6 bases, with 16 bases between them. The CDR3 totals 16 residues. The CDR3 coding sequence is TGTGCCACCAGCAGAGTAAGGGGACAACCTAGTCAGCCCCAGCATTTT. It is translated as CATSRVRGQPSQPQHF.

V and J are TRBV14 and TRBJ1-6, with D tentatively TRBD1 (5 bases). Per germline, CDR1 SGHDN and CDR2 FVKESK. CDR3 length equals 15 residues. The V and J ends lost 3 bases and 7 bases respectively, with 13 bases between them. The CDR3: CASSHSGGRNSPLHF. CDR3 nucleotide sequence: TGTGCCAGCAGCCATAGTGGGGGACGCAATTCACCCCTCCACTTT.